This T cell receptor (beta chain) was identified during a study of OX40 agonist ivuxolimab in advanced cancers. In the study overall: Among those enrolled, mean age was about 62 years (range roughly 23 to 90) and over 70% were male. It was permissible to have had prior anti-PD-1, anti-PD-L1 or anti-CTLA-4 therapy, and approximately 40% had some. Regarding the study as a whole: Both CD4+ and CD8+ T cell populations in blood had undergone clonal expansion by week 6 at 0.1 to 3.0 mg/kg.

Patients were ineligible given autoimmune disease history or systemic immunosuppression. This clone was seen a single time. The antigen is undetermined. The protocol was immunoSEQ multiplex PCR, while the TCRdb copy is restricted to in-frame clones and leaves out a portion. The data contain tens of thousands of clones, 83% of them singletons. This CDR3 is built from 13 residues. Germline loops: CDR1 ENHRY, CDR2 SYGVKD. Trimming took off 4 bases at V and 5 bases at J, with 9 bases between the two ends. The chain combines TRBV10-3 with TRBJ1-5; D not resolved. This TCR came from an adult with an advanced solid tumor such as melanoma, head and neck, liver or kidney cancer. Sequenced here: CD4+ or CD8+ T cells sorted from blood, sampled in a trial of the OX40 agonist ivuxolimab. The DNA for the CDR3 is TGTGCCATCAGTGCCCGTCAGGATCAGCCCCAGCATTTT. Translated: CAISARQDQPQHF.